A selection of T cell receptor beta chains follows, all from one sample in a study of CD8 T cells in Susac syndrome. TCRdb fed the immunoSEQ multiplex PCR reads into MiXCR, producing one record per CDR3 protein. The table shows about 53,000 distinct CDR3 sequences, with about 95% occurring only once. The sequenced material came from CD8+ T cells from PBMCs. The receptors derive from a human donor with Susac syndrome. The CDR3 runs from the conserved cysteine through the conserved F or W. A D gene is named only where the DNA matches it firmly. Clone size appears in some rows only: once, few, many, or a class for an expanded clone.

. | TRBJ2-3 | TRBV12-3/TRBV12-4 | . | CASTQTPAVSTDTQYF | TGTGCCAGCACGCAAACGCCAGCAGTGAGCACAGATACGCAGTATTTT
. | TRBJ2-2 | TRBV6-5 | . | CASSYSGGLSGELFF | TGTGCCAGCAGTTACTCGGGGGGGCTTTCCGGGGAGCTGTTTTTT
TRBD1 | TRBJ2-7 | TRBV12-3/TRBV12-4 | . | CASSRQGSSYEQYF | TGTGCCAGCAGTCGACAGGGAAGCTCCTACGAGCAGTACTTC
. | TRBJ2-5 | TRBV5-4 | . | CASSLGSGWLGETQYF | TGTGCCAGCAGCTTGGGATCAGGGTGGTTAGGAGAGACCCAGTACTTC
. | TRBJ1-5 | TRBV5-6 | . | CASSLDGRSNQPQHF | TGTGCCAGCAGCTTGGACGGACGGAGCAATCAGCCCCAGCATTTT
. | TRBJ2-2 | TRBV9 | . | CASSGGDSRPGELFF | TGTGCCAGCAGCGGTGGGGACTCCCGGCCCGGGGAGCTGTTTTTT
TRBD1 | TRBJ1-6 | TRBV5-4 | . | CASSPRRTGDSPLHF | TGTGCCAGCAGCCCCCGCCGGACAGGGGATTCACCCCTCCACTTT
TRBD1 | TRBJ1-1 | TRBV5-4 | . | CASSMTGGTEAFF | TGTGCCAGCAGCATGACAGGGGGAACTGAAGCTTTCTTT
. | TRBJ1-2 | TRBV9 | . | CASSDRARGYTF | TGTGCCAGCAGTGACCGGGCCCGAGGCTACACCTTC
. | TRBJ2-5 | TRBV19 | . | CASTGEETQYF | TGTGCCAGTACTGGGGAAGAGACCCAGTACTTC
. | TRBJ1-2 | TRBV21-1 | . | CASSKKGRVVGYTF | TGTGCCAGCAGCAAAAAGGGCAGGGTAGTTGGCTACACCTTC
TRBD2 | TRBJ2-7 | TRBV4-3 | . | CASSLKRGDDEQYF | TGCGCCAGCAGCTTAAAGCGGGGGGACGACGAGCAGTACTTC
. | TRBJ2-1 | TRBV19 | . | CASRTFGSYNEQFF | TGTGCCAGTCGAACCTTCGGGTCCTACAATGAGCAGTTCTTC
TRBD2 | TRBJ2-2 | TRBV4-1 | . | CASSQDIPGTTITGELFF | TGCGCCAGCAGCCAAGATATCCCCGGGACTACAATTACCGGGGAGCTGTTTTTT
TRBD2 | TRBJ2-3 | TRBV9 | . | CASSTSGATDTQYF | TGTGCCAGCAGCACCAGCGGGGCCACAGATACGCAGTATTTT
. | TRBJ1-5 | TRBV7-8 | . | CASSISDSTNQPQHF | TGTGCCAGCAGCATTTCGGACAGTACAAATCAGCCCCAGCATTTT
. | TRBJ2-2 | TRBV7-9 | . | CASSLYGPELFF | TGTGCCAGCAGCTTATATGGCCCGGAGCTGTTTTTT
. | TRBJ1-4 | TRBV6-5 | . | CASNRPWGFF | TGTGCCAGCAACCGCCCTTGGGGGTTTTTT
. | TRBJ2-5 | TRBV27 | . | CASSLMGETQYF | TGTGCCAGCAGTTTGATGGGAGAGACCCAGTACTTC
TRBD2 | TRBJ2-7 | TRBV29-1 | . | CSVEETSSYEQYF | TGCAGCGTTGAGGAGACTAGCTCTTACGAGCAGTACTTC
. | TRBJ1-1 | TRBV18 | . | CASSQDRYEPLDTEAFF | TGTGCCAGCTCACAAGACAGATATGAGCCCTTGGACACTGAAGCTTTCTTT
TRBD2 | TRBJ2-5 | TRBV30 | . | CAWSRLAGEFQETQYF | TGTGCCTGGAGTAGGCTAGCGGGGGAGTTTCAGGAGACCCAGTACTTC
TRBD1 | TRBJ1-2 | TRBV4-1 | . | CASSGRGLRASYGYTF | TGCGCCAGCAGCGGGAGGGGGCTCCGGGCCTCCTATGGCTACACCTTC
. | TRBJ2-2 | TRBV5-1 | few | CASREDTGELFF | TGCGCCAGCAGAGAGGACACCGGGGAGCTGTTTTTT
TRBD1 | TRBJ1-5 | TRBV12-3/TRBV12-4 | once | CASRQGSQPQHF | TGTGCCAGCAGACAGGGGAGTCAGCCCCAGCATTTT
. | TRBJ1-6 | TRBV7-9 | once | CASNLDDSPLHF | TGTGCCAGCAACTTAGACGATTCACCCCTCCACTTT
TRBD2 | TRBJ2-1 | TRBV12-3/TRBV12-4 | . | CASRAGANYNEQFF | TGTGCCAGCCGAGCGGGGGCCAACTACAATGAGCAGTTCTTC
. | TRBJ2-5 | TRBV6-1 | . | CASSPNAETQYF | TGTGCCAGCAGTCCCAATGCGGAGACCCAGTACTTC
. | TRBJ1-1 | TRBV29-1 | . | CSVEYGDMNTEAFF | TGCAGCGTTGAATACGGCGATATGAACACTGAAGCTTTCTTT
TRBD1 | TRBJ2-7 | TRBV12-3/TRBV12-4 | . | CASSGGQGVVQYF | TGTGCCAGCAGTGGAGGACAGGGGGTGGTGCAGTACTTC
. | TRBJ2-7 | TRBV7-9 | few | CASSPDSSYEQYF | TGTGCCAGCAGCCCGGACAGCTCCTACGAGCAGTACTTC
. | TRBJ2-1 | TRBV24-1 | . | CATSDRAGSSYNEQFF | TGTGCCACCAGTGATCGGGCGGGGAGCTCCTACAATGAGCAGTTCTTC
. | TRBJ2-7 | TRBV19 | . | CASSILAGTYEQYF | TGTGCCAGTAGTATCTTGGCAGGGACCTACGAGCAGTACTTC
TRBD2 | TRBJ2-1 | TRBV6-5 | . | CASGAGALLPF | TGTGCCAGCGGAGCGGGGGCCCTCCTTCCTTTC
. | TRBJ2-7 | TRBV30 | few | CAWSGGYEQYF | TGTGCCTGGAGTGGTGGGTACGAGCAGTACTTC
. | TRBJ2-3 | TRBV5-1 | . | CASSLGTSPTTDTQYF | TGCGCCAGCAGCCTAGGGACCTCTCCAACCACAGATACGCAGTATTTT
. | TRBJ2-7 | TRBV7-9 | once | CASSLEGHEQYF | TGTGCCAGCAGCTTAGAAGGCCACGAGCAGTACTTC
TRBD1 | TRBJ1-1 | TRBV19 | . | CASSPTGEKAFF | TGTGCCAGTAGTCCGACAGGGGAGAAAGCTTTCTTT
. | TRBJ2-5 | TRBV2 | once | CASLKGTQYF | TGTGCCAGCCTAAAGGGGACCCAGTACTTC
TRBD2 | TRBJ2-5 | TRBV7-6 | . | CASSSPGGGPIGQETQYF | TGTGCCAGCAGCTCCCCGGGGGGGGGCCCGATTGGCCAAGAGACCCAGTACTTC
. | TRBJ2-1 | TRBV15 | . | CATSRVRGSYNEQFF | TGTGCCACCAGCAGAGTTCGTGGCTCCTACAATGAGCAGTTCTTC
TRBD1 | TRBJ1-5 | TRBV9 | . | CASSLQGAEQPQHF | TGTGCCAGCAGCTTACAGGGGGCAGAGCAGCCCCAGCATTTT
. | TRBJ2-3 | TRBV10-1 | . | CARGPWGGLLLDTQYF | TGCGCCAGAGGGCCCTGGGGGGGGCTCCTCTTGGATACGCAGTATTTT
. | TRBJ2-3 | TRBV10-3 | . | CAISGEETGDDTQYF | TGTGCCATCAGTGGGGAGGAGACAGGCGATGATACGCAGTATTTT
TRBD2 | TRBJ2-5 | TRBV20-1 | . | CSARDYRGSGFGQETQYF | TGCAGTGCTAGAGATTACCGGGGTAGCGGGTTTGGCCAAGAGACCCAGTACTTC
. | TRBJ2-7 | TRBV30 | . | CAWTNPYEQYF | TGTGCCTGGACTAACCCCTACGAGCAGTACTTC
. | TRBJ2-3 | TRBV7-9 | . | CASSSRGETASTDTQYF | TGTGCCAGCAGCTCGAGGGGGGAAACAGCTAGCACAGATACGCAGTATTTT
TRBD2 | TRBJ2-7 | TRBV28 | . | CASSGLRTSGYEQYF | TGTGCCAGCAGTGGCCTAAGGACTAGCGGTTACGAGCAGTACTTC
TRBD1 | TRBJ2-7 | TRBV9 | . | CASSGGGQGADEQYF | TGTGCCAGCAGCGGGGGGGGACAGGGGGCCGACGAGCAGTACTTC
. | TRBJ2-6 | TRBV7-9 | . | CASSHRDLSSGANVLTF | TGTGCCAGCAGCCACCGGGACCTAAGCTCTGGGGCCAACGTCCTGACTTTC
. | TRBJ2-3 | TRBV12-3/TRBV12-4 | once | CASSFAGYRTDTQYF | TGTGCCAGCAGTTTCGCAGGGTATAGGACAGATACGCAGTATTTT
. | TRBJ2-1 | TRBV7-7 | . | CASSLPGNNEQFF | TGTGCTAGCAGCTTACCAGGGAACAATGAGCAGTTCTTC
TRBD2 | TRBJ2-5 | TRBV19 | . | CASSWTSGGPVGETQYF | TGTGCCAGTAGCTGGACTAGCGGGGGGCCGGTGGGAGAGACCCAGTACTTC
. | TRBJ2-1 | TRBV9 | . | CASSVEGGANNEQFF | TGTGCCAGCAGCGTAGAAGGGGGGGCGAACAATGAGCAGTTCTTC
. | TRBJ1-1 | TRBV7-9 | . | CASSSKGRTEAFF | TGTGCCAGCAGCTCCAAAGGACGCACTGAAGCTTTCTTT
TRBD1 | TRBJ1-6 | TRBV7-9 | . | CASSLASGTGKNSPLHF | TGTGCCAGCAGCTTAGCGTCCGGGACAGGGAAGAATTCACCCCTCCACTTT
TRBD1 | TRBJ1-6 | TRBV30 | once | CAWTGGDSPLHF | TGTGCCTGGACAGGGGGTGATTCACCCCTCCACTTT
. | TRBJ1-1 | TRBV7-8 | . | CASSLRGQDTEAFF | TGTGCCAGCAGCTTACGGGGGCAGGACACTGAAGCTTTCTTT
. | TRBJ2-7 | TRBV20-1 | . | CSASGRQSYEQYF | TGCAGTGCTAGTGGGCGGCAATCCTACGAGCAGTACTTC
. | TRBJ1-1 | TRBV29-1 | . | CSVDGPEAFF | TGCAGCGTTGATGGGCCTGAAGCTTTCTTT